The 20 T cell receptor beta chains below come from one sample, sequenced in a study of T cells in localized non-small cell lung cancer. Clones were sequenced by immunoSEQ multiplex PCR, and TCRdb holds only the in-frame ones, with some missing. Here the sample spans about 22,000 clones, more than 85% being singletons. The sample consisted of PBMCs, taken before any cancer treatment. These receptors were collected from a man aged 40-75 years with stage II squamous cell lung carcinoma.

This sequence joins TRBV27 and TRBJ1-6, with D possibly being TRBD1 (6 bases). Germline values: CDR1 MNHEY, CDR2 SMNVEV (reference sequence). CDR3 size: 14 residues. V was clipped by 3 bases and J by 7 bases, with 10 bases between them. CDR3 sequence (DNA): TGTGCCAGCAGTTTTCTGACAGGAAATTCACCCCTCCACTTT. Translation gives CASSFLTGNSPLHF.

The rearrangement joins TRBV19 to TRBJ2-7; TRBD1 might be the D (6 bases). Looked up from germline, CDR1 is LNHDA and CDR2 is SQIVND (reference sequence). The CDR3 covers 14 residues. V gave up 3 bases and J gave up 0 bases, with 9 bases separating them. The chain's CDR3 is CASSITGSSYEQYF. DNA for the CDR3: TGTGCCAGTAGTATTACAGGGAGCTCCTACGAGCAGTACTTC.

This clone was detected once. The CDR3 region is CASTGGSSYEQYF. CDR3 coding DNA: TGTGCCAGCACCGGGGGAAGCTCCTACGAGCAGTACTTC. The chain joins TRBV7-9 to TRBJ2-7; TRBD2 might be the D (6 bases). The CDR3 length is 13 residues. The germline gives CDR1 SEHNR, CDR2 FQNEAQ (reference sequence). Trimming removed 7 bases at V and 0 bases at J, with 10 bases between.

V gene TRBV29-1 combines with J gene TRBJ2-2, with D hard to call. The CDR3 totals 12 residues. The germline V gene encodes CDR1 SQVTM and CDR2 ANQGSEA. V was cut by 4 bases and J by 3 bases, with 6 bases left in between. CDR3 amino acids: CSVVADTGELFF. Here the CDR3 DNA reads TGCAGCGTTGTCGCTGACACCGGGGAGCTGTTTTTT.

The chain joins TRBV6-6 to TRBJ2-3; 8 bases line up with TRBD2. The germline V gene has CDR1 MNHNY and CDR2 SVGAGI (reference sequence). The CDR3 runs to 15 residues. The V gene end was trimmed by 5 bases and the J gene end by 4 bases; junction bases not matched to a gene: 8. The CDR3 nucleotides read TGTGCCAGCAGTCACGGGGGGGGAGGGCCAGATACGCAGTATTTT. Translation: CASSHGGGGPDTQYF.

Written as DNA, the CDR3 is TGTGCCAGTCAGACAGCCTATGGCTACACCTTC. Amino acids: CASQTAYGYTF. The genes are TRBV25-1 and TRBJ1-2; maybe TRBD1 (5 bases). Germline CDR1 MGHDK, CDR2 SYGVNS. The germline V and J ends were trimmed by 9 bases and 4 bases, with 9 bases remaining between them. This CDR3 region has 11 residues.

This chain joins TRBV12-5 and TRBJ2-1; D may be TRBD2 (5 bases). Germline V CDR1 and CDR2: LGHNT, FRNRAP. V lost 6 bases and J lost 0, with 12 bases in between. The CDR3 consists of 15 residues. Written as DNA, the CDR3 is TGTGCTAGTGGCGGCCCTGGGAGCTCCTACAATGAGCAGTTCTTC. This codes for CASGGPGSSYNEQFF.

This clone was recorded once. The J gene is TRBJ2-5, the V gene TRBV19; D not certain. This CDR3 region has 14 residues. From germline, CDR1 is LNHDA and CDR2 SQIVND (reference sequence). Trimming cost V 3 bases and J 1 base, with 9 bases left between them. CDR3 nucleotide sequence: TGTGCCAGTAGTATTTCGGCTGTCCAAGAGACCCAGTACTTC. Its protein is CASSISAVQETQYF.

J is TRBJ2-7 and V is TRBV7-2; possible D gene TRBD2, 6 bases. The ends were cut back, 1 base at V and 4 bases at J, with 14 bases in the middle. CDR1 is SGHTA, CDR2 FQGNSA, per germline. The CDR3 has 15 residues. CDR3: CASSLGGGKVYEQYF. CDR3 DNA: TGTGCCAGCAGCTTAGGAGGAGGGAAGGTGTACGAGCAGTACTTC. Full variable domain (rest looked up from reference TRBV7-2 and TRBJ2-7): GAGVSQSPSNKVTEKGKDVELRCDPISGHTALYWYRQSLGQGLEFLIYFQGNSAPDKSGLPSDRFSAERTGGSVSTLTIQRTQQEDSAVYLCASSLGGGKVYEQYFGPGTRLTVT.

This rearrangement joins TRBV2 to TRBJ2-1, with 9 bases that match TRBD1. J lost 8 bases, V lost 7 bases, and 9 bases had no gene match. Germline V gene data show CDR1 as SNHLY and CDR2 as FYNNEI. The CDR3 has 14 residues. DNA for the CDR3: TGTGCCAGCAACCCCGGGACAGGGAATTATGAGCAGTTCTTC. It specifies CASNPGTGNYEQFF.

The chain's CDR3 is CASSLEGQNGRGELFF. Written as DNA, the CDR3 is TGTGCCAGCAGCTTAGAGGGTCAGAACGGACGCGGGGAGCTGTTTTTT. The chain combines TRBV7-8 with TRBJ2-2; D unclear. CDR1 is SGHVS, CDR2 FQNEAQ, per germline. The CDR3 runs to 16 residues. Deletions cut 1 base from V and 7 bases from J, with 16 bases between.

The CDR3 protein is CAYSTWGVGTEAFF. DNA for the CDR3: TGTGCCTACAGCACGTGGGGCGTTGGCACTGAAGCTTTCTTT. This sequence joins TRBV5-6 and TRBJ1-1; possible D gene TRBD1, 5 bases. The V end lost 10 bases, the J end lost 4 bases, and 20 bases lay between the germline ends. CDR1 and CDR2 (germline): SGHDT, YYEEEE. CDR3 length: 14 residues.

The genes are TRBV18 and TRBJ1-5, with TRBD1 as a possible D gene (6 bases). Trimming stripped 2 bases from V and 4 bases from J, with 9 bases between. Germline V gene lookup returns CDR1 KGHSH and CDR2 LQKENI. The CDR3 spans 14 residues. CDR3 in DNA: TGTGCCAGCTCACCAGGTACAGGGAATCAGCCCCAGCATTTT. Its protein is CASSPGTGNQPQHF.

The V gene is TRBV5-1, the J gene TRBJ2-7; 10 nucleotides align to TRBD2. V was clipped by 4 bases and J by 5 bases; unmatched bases: 9. CDR1 and CDR2 from the germline V gene are SGHRS and YFSETQ. The length of the CDR3 is 15 residues. DNA of the CDR3: TGCGCCAGCAGCCCGCTAGCGGGAGCTGGGGACGAGCAGTACTTC. This encodes CASSPLAGAGDEQYF.

V is TRBV7-6 and J is TRBJ2-1; 9 bases map to TRBD2. Germline lookup yields CDR1 SGHVS and CDR2 FNYEAQ. V lost 5 bases, J lost 0 bases, and 8 bases stayed unmatched. The CDR3 loop spans 17 amino acids. The CDR3: CASSPTTSGYSYNEQFF. CDR3 nucleotide sequence: TGTGCCAGCAGCCCCACGACTAGCGGTTACTCCTACAATGAGCAGTTCTTC.

J is TRBJ2-1 and V is TRBV4-1; the match to TRBD2 covers 9 bases. The CDR3 is made up of 20 amino acids. Looked up from germline, CDR1 is MGHRA and CDR2 is YSYEKL. V was clipped by 2 bases and J by 4 bases; unmatched bases: 18. CDR3 region: CASSQKPNPLLAGLYNEQFF. In nucleotides, the CDR3 is TGCGCCAGCAGCCAAAAACCCAACCCACTACTAGCGGGCCTATACAATGAGCAGTTCTTC.

This sequence joins TRBV5-1 and TRBJ2-2; unclear D gene. With 0 bases removed from V and 2 bases from J, the gap between germline ends came to 5 bases. Germline V gene lookup returns CDR1 SGHRS and CDR2 YFSETQ. The CDR3 length is 14 residues. The CDR3 loop is CASSLAVNTGELFF. DNA of the CDR3: TGCGCCAGCAGCTTGGCCGTAAACACCGGGGAGCTGTTTTTT.

This chain connects TRBV6-1 to TRBJ2-7, with D possibly TRBD2 on 6 matching bases. The CDR3 consists of 15 residues. The V and J ends lost 3 bases and 3 bases respectively, with 15 bases between them. Germline V gives CDR1 MNHNS, CDR2 SASEGT. In DNA form, the CDR3 reads TGTGCCAGCAGTGACTTGGGAGGTTCTTTCTACGAGCAGTACTTC. Protein: CASSDLGGSFYEQYF.

The chain joins TRBV9 to TRBJ2-7, with D possibly matching TRBD1 (6 bases). V was clipped by 0 bases and J by 0 bases, with 10 bases between them. Germline V gives CDR1 SGDLS, CDR2 YYNGEE. The length of the CDR3 is 15 residues. The CDR3 sequence: CASSVGTGSSYEQYF. DNA for the CDR3: TGTGCCAGCAGCGTAGGTACAGGGAGCTCCTACGAGCAGTACTTC.

The V and J genes are TRBV7-6 and TRBJ1-6, with unresolved D. V lost 0 bases and J 9 bases, leaving 18 bases between the germline ends. Germline V gene sequence: CDR1 SGHVS, CDR2 FNYEAQ. The CDR3 length is 17 residues. The CDR3 protein is CASSLAPGLGEGSPLHF. The CDR3 bases are TGTGCCAGCAGCTTAGCACCGGGCCTCGGGGAGGGTTCACCCCTCCACTTT.